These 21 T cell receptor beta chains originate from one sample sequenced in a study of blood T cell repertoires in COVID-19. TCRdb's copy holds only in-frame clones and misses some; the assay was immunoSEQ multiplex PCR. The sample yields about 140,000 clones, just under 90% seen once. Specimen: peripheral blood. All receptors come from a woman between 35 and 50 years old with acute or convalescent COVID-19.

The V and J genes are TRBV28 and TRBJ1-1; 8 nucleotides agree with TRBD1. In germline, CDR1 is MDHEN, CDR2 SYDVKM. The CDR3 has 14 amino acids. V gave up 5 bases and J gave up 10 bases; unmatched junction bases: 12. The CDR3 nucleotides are TGTGCCAGCAGTCCGCCTGGACAGGGTAGAGGAGCTTTCTTT. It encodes CASSPPGQGRGAFF.

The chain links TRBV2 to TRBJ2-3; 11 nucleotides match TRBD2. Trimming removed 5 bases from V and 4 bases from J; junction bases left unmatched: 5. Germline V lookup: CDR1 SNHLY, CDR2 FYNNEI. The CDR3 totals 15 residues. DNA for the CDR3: TGTGCCAGCAGTAAGACTAGCGGGGCTTCAGATACGCAGTATTTT. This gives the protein CASSKTSGASDTQYF.

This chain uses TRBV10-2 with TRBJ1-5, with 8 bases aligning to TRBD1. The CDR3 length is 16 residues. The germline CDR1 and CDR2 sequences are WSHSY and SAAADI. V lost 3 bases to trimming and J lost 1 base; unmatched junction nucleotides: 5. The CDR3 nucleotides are TGCGCCAGCAGTGACGGACAGGGTGGGAGCAATCAGCCCCAGCATTTT. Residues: CASSDGQGGSNQPQHF.

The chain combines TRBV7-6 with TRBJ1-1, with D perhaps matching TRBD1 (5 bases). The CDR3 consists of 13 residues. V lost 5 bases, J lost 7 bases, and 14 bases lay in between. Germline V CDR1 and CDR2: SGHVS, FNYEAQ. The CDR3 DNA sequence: TGTGCCAGCAGCCTAACGGGACTTTTTGAAGCTTTCTTT. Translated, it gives CASSLTGLFEAFF.

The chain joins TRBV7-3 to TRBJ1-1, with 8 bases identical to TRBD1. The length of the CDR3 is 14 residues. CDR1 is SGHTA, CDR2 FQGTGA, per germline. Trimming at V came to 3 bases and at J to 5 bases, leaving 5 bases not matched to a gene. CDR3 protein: CASSLTGVRTEAFF. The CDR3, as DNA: TGTGCCAGCAGCTTGACAGGGGTAAGAACTGAAGCTTTCTTT.

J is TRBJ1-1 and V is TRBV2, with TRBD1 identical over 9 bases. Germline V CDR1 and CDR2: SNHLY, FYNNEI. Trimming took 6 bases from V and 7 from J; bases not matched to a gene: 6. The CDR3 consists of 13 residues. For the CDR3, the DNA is TGTGCCAGCAGGGGACAGGGAAGGGGTGAAGCTTTCTTT. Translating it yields CASRGQGRGEAFF.

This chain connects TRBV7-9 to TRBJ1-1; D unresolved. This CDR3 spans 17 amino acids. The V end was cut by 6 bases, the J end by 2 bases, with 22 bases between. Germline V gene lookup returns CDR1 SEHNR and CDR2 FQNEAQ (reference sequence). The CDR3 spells CASRKNFREVGNTEAFF. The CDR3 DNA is TGTGCCAGCAGAAAAAACTTTCGAGAGGTAGGAAACACTGAAGCTTTCTTT.

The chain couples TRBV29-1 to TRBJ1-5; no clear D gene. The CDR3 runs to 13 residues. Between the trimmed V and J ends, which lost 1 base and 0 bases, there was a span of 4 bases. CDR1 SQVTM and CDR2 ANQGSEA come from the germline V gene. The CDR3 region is CSVEADSNQPQHF. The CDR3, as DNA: TGCAGCGTTGAAGCAGATAGCAATCAGCCCCAGCATTTT.

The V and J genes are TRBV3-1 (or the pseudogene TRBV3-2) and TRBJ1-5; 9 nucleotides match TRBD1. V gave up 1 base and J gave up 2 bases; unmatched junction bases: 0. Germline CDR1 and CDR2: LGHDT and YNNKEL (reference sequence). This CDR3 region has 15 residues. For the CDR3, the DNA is TGTGCCAGCAGCCAAGGGACAGGGGGCAATCAGCCCCAGCATTTT. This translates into CASSQGTGGNQPQHF.

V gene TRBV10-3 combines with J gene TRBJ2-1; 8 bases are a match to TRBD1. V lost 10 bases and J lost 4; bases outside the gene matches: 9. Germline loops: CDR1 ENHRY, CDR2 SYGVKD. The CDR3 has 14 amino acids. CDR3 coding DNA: TGTGCCACCCTTGGGACAGGCCAATACAATGAGCAGTTCTTC. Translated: CATLGTGQYNEQFF.

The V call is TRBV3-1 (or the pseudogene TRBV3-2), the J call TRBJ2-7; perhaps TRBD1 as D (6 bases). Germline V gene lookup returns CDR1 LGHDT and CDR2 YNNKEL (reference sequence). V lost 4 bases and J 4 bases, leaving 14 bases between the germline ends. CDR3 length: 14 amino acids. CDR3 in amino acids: CASSPPQDRYEQYF. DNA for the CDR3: TGTGCCAGCAGCCCTCCCCAAGACAGGTACGAGCAGTACTTC.

The CDR3 here is CASSPPQHHSGNTIYF. For the CDR3, the DNA is TGTGCCAGCTCACCACCCCAACACCACTCTGGAAACACCATATATTTT. V usage is TRBV18 and J usage is TRBJ1-3; the D is unclear. The CDR3 totals 16 residues. Trimming took 0 bases from V and 0 from J, leaving 9 bases between them. Germline assignment: CDR1 KGHSH and CDR2 LQKENI.

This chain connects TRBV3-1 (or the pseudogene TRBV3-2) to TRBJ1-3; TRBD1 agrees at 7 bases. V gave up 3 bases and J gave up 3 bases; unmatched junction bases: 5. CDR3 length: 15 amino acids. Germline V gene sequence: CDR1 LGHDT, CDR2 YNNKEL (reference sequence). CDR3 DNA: TGTGCCAGCAGCCAGGGAACAGGGGTTGGAAACACCATATATTTT. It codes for CASSQGTGVGNTIYF.

CDR3 sequence: CASSGVFHEQYF. The CDR3, as DNA: TGTGCCAGCAGCGGGGTGTTCCACGAGCAGTACTTC. The rearrangement uses TRBV6-5 and TRBJ2-7; weak D call: TRBD2 (5 bases). The CDR3 totals 12 residues. Germline values: CDR1 MNHEY, CDR2 SVGAGI. V was trimmed by 6 bases and J by 5 bases, leaving 11 bases between them.

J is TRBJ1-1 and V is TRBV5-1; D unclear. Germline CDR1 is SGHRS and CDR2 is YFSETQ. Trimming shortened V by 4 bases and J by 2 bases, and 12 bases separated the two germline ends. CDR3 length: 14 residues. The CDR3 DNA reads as TGCGCCAGCAGCCCCGGAGCCCCCAACACTGAAGCTTTCTTT. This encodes CASSPGAPNTEAFF. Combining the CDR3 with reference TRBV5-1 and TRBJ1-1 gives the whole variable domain KAGVTQTPRYLIKTRGQQVTLSCSPISGHRSVSWYQQTPGQGLQFLFEYFSETQRNKGNFPGRFSGRQFSNSRSEMNVSTLELGDSALYLCASSPGAPNTEAFFGQGTRLTVV.

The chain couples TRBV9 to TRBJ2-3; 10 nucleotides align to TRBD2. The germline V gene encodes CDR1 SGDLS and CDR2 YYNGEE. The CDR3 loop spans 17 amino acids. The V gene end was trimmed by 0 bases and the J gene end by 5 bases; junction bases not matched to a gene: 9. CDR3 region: CASSVAASGGARDTQYF. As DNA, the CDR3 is TGTGCCAGCAGCGTAGCGGCCAGCGGGGGGGCCAGAGATACGCAGTATTTT.

This CDR3 is CASSWWGPTVQYF. In DNA, the CDR3 is TGTGCCAGCAGCTGGTGGGGGCCGACCGTTCAGTACTTC. V and J are TRBV5-5 and TRBJ2-4, with D possibly being TRBD1 (6 bases). The CDR3 has 13 residues. V lost 3 bases, J lost 11 bases, and 15 bases lay in between. CDR1 is SGHKS and CDR2 is YYEKEE in the germline V gene (reference sequence). The variable domain in full, with the rest retrieved from reference TRBV5-5 and TRBJ2-4, is DAGVTQSPTHLIKTRGQQVTLRCSPISGHKSVSWYQQVLGQGPQFIFQYYEKEERGRGNFPDRFSARQFPNYSSELNVNALLLGDSALYLCASSWWGPTVQYFGAGTRLSVL.

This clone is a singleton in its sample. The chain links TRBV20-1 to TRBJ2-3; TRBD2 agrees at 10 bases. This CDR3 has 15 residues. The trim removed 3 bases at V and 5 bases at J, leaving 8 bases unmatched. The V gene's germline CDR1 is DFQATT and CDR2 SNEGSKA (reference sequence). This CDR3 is CSASFLAGVGDTQYF. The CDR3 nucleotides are TGCAGTGCTAGTTTCCTAGCGGGAGTGGGAGATACGCAGTATTTT.

The DNA of the CDR3 is TGTGCCAGCAGCTTAACCTCTTTAGCGGGAGGGCCATCGGGGGAGCTGTTTTTT. Its translation is CASSLTSLAGGPSGELFF. This sequence joins TRBV7-3 and TRBJ2-2; 11 nucleotides match TRBD2. Per germline, CDR1 SGHTA and CDR2 FQGTGA. The CDR3 has 18 amino acids. V trimming: 0 bases; J trimming: 8 bases; junction bases outside the gene matches: 11.

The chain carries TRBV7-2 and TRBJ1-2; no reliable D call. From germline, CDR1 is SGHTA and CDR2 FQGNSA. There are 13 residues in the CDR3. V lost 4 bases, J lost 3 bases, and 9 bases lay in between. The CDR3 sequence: CASSSDLHYGYTF. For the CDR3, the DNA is TGTGCCAGCAGCTCAGACTTGCACTATGGCTACACCTTC.

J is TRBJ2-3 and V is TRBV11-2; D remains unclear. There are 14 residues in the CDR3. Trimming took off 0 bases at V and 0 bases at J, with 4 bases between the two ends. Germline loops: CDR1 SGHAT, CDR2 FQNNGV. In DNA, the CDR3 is TGTGCCAGCAGCTTAGACCGGAGCACAGATACGCAGTATTTT. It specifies CASSLDRSTDTQYF.